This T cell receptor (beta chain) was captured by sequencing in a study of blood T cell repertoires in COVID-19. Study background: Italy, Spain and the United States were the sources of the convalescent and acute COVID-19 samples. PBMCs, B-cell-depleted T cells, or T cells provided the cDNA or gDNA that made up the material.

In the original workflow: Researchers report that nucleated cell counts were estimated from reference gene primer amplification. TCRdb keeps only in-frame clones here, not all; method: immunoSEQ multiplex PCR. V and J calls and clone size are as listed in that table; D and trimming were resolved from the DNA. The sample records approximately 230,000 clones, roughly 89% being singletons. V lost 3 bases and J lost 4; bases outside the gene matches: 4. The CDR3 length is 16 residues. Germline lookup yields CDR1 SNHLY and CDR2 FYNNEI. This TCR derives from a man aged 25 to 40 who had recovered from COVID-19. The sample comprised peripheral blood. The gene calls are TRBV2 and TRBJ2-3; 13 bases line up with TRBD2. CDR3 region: CASSEVGLAGADTQYF. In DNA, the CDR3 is TGTGCCAGCAGTGAGGTCGGACTAGCGGGGGCAGATACGCAGTATTTT. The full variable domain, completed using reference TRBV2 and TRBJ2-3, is EPEVTQTPSHQVTQMGQEVILRCVPISNHLYFYWYRQILGQKVEFLVSFYNNEISEKSEIFDDQFSVERPDGSNFTLKIRSTKLEDSAMYFCASSEVGLAGADTQYFGPGTRLTVL.